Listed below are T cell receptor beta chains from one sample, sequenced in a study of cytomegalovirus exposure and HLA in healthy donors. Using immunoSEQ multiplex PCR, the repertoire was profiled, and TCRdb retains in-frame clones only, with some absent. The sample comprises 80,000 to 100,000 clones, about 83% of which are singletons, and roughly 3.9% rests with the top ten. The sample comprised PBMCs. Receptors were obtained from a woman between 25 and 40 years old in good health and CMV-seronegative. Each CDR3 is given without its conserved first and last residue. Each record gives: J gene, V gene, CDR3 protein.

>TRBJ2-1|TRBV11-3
ASSLDPVSNEQF
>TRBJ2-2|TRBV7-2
ASSLAGFGELF
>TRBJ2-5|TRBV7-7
ASSAGPYLQETQY
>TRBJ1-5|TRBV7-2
ASSLYSSNQPQH
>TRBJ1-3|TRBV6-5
ASSYSGASGNTIY
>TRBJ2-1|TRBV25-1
ASSDPGTGGYEQF
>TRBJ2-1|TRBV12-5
ASGLAPSGHVEQF
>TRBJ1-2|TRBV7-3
ASGIDRVGGYT
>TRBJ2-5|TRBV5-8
ASSFEGRGGETQY
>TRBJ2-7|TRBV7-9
ASSQGQGAPKRREQY
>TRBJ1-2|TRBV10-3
AISTGTYGYT
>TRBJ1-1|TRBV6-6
ASSYLGEGTEAF
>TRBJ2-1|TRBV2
ASSDHTKGDEQF
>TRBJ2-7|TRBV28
ASSTSSLRSGGSPPYEQY